The 28 T cell receptor beta chains in this list originate from one sample, sequenced in a study of OX40 agonist ivuxolimab in advanced cancers. The repertoire was sequenced with immunoSEQ multiplex PCR; TCRdb's copy has only in-frame clones and lacks some. The sample has tens of thousands of clones; roughly 90% are singletons. Sample: CD4+ or CD8+ T cells sorted from blood, taken in a trial of the OX40 agonist ivuxolimab. All receptors come from an adult with an advanced solid tumor such as melanoma, head and neck, liver or kidney cancer.

This chain links TRBV7-2 with TRBJ1-1, with 9 positions matching TRBD1. Germline CDR1 and CDR2: SGHTA and FQGNSA. Trimming at V came to 6 bases and at J to 4 bases, leaving 3 bases not matched to a gene. This CDR3 comprises 13 residues. The chain's CDR3 is CASSRQGGTEAFF. Written as DNA, the CDR3 is TGTGCCAGCAGTCGACAGGGGGGCACTGAAGCTTTCTTT.

The chain combines TRBV19 with TRBJ2-1; 10 nucleotides match TRBD1. The CDR3 is 16 residues long. Germline V CDR1 and CDR2: LNHDA, SQIVND (reference sequence). Unmatched junction bases numbered 14, after V lost 6 bases and J lost 9 bases. The CDR3 DNA reads as TGTGCCAGTAGCTGGGGACAGGGGTATATGGCAAGTGAGCAGTTCTTC. It specifies CASSWGQGYMASEQFF.

The chain combines TRBV6-5 with TRBJ1-2; D unresolved. V gave up 2 bases and J gave up 2 bases, with 3 bases separating them. The CDR3 runs to 12 residues. Germline V lookup: CDR1 MNHEY, CDR2 SVGAGI. Written as DNA, the CDR3 is TGTGCCAGCAGTTACGGGAACTATGGCTACACCTTC. Translated: CASSYGNYGYTF.

Only one count was recorded for this clone. The CDR3 is CASSLLGRAYGYTF. CDR3 coding DNA: TGTGCCAGCAGCTTGTTGGGCAGGGCCTATGGCTACACCTTC. The genes are TRBV5-6 and TRBJ1-2, with D perhaps TRBD1 (5 bases). Germline CDR1 reads SGHDT; CDR2 reads YYEEEE. The ends were cut back, 1 base at V and 4 bases at J, with 11 bases in the middle. This CDR3 spans 14 amino acids.

The chain uses TRBV4-1 and TRBJ2-3; D possibly corresponds to TRBD2 (6 bases). This CDR3 contains 15 residues. From germline, CDR1 is MGHRA and CDR2 YSYEKL. V was trimmed by 1 base and J by 6 bases, leaving 14 bases between them. CDR3 nucleotide sequence: TGCGCCAGCAGCCAAGTATCGGGGGAGGTTGATACGCAGTATTTT. Translated: CASSQVSGEVDTQYF.

The rearrangement joins TRBV11-2 to TRBJ1-1; no reliable D call. Germline CDR1 is SGHAT and CDR2 is FQNNGV. The CDR3 totals 16 residues. Trimming stripped 2 bases from V and 0 bases from J, with 13 bases between. The CDR3: CASSLLPTHMNTEAFF. DNA for the CDR3: TGTGCCAGCAGCTTACTACCGACGCACATGAACACTGAAGCTTTCTTT.

This sequence joins TRBV4-1 and TRBJ2-5, with TRBD2 matching 9 bases. Looked up from germline, CDR1 is MGHRA and CDR2 is YSYEKL. The ends lost 8 bases at V and 2 bases at J; junction bases unmatched: 6. The CDR3 length is 14 residues. CDR3 sequence (DNA): TGCGCCAGCGGGGCTAGCGGGGATCAAGAGACCCAGTACTTC. This gives the protein CASGASGDQETQYF.

The genes are TRBV10-2 and TRBJ2-5; D is unclear. Near its end, the DNA agrees better with TRBJ2-7, so the J call may be wrong. From germline, CDR1 is WSHSY and CDR2 SAAADI. The CDR3 has 10 amino acids. In nucleotides, the CDR3 is TGCGCCAGCGGTTTCCACGAGCAGTACTTC. It specifies CASGFHEQYF.

The chain combines TRBV7-8 with TRBJ1-6, with 10 nucleotides matching TRBD1. Germline V gene sequence: CDR1 SGHVS, CDR2 FQNEAQ. This CDR3 is 15 amino acids long. V dropped 3 bases and J dropped 7; count of bases not matched to a gene: 3. CDR3 DNA sequence: TGTGCCAGCAGCTTGGGGACAGGGGTAAATTCACCCCTCCACTTT. Its protein product is CASSLGTGVNSPLHF.

The gene calls are TRBV6-4 and TRBJ1-2, with 11 bases matching TRBD1. The CDR3 has 16 amino acids. Germline V lookup: CDR1 MRHNA, CDR2 SNTAGT. J lost 5 bases, V lost 2 bases, and 7 bases had no gene match. The DNA for the CDR3 is TGTGCCAGCAGTGACCCGGACAGGGGGCAGGGATATGGCTACACCTTC. Translated: CASSDPDRGQGYGYTF.

This chain uses TRBV5-1 with TRBJ1-2; 8 bases match TRBD1. The CDR3 consists of 24 residues. V dropped 0 bases and J dropped 4; count of bases not matched to a gene: 32. Germline-derived CDR1 and CDR2 are SGHRS and YFSETQ. The CDR3 nucleotides read TGCGCCAGCAGCTTGGGGCCCTATGCACCTGGGAATATTTTCGAGGGACAGGAGTCCTATGGCTACACCTTC. This encodes CASSLGPYAPGNIFEGQESYGYTF.

This chain uses TRBV18 with TRBJ2-1; no clear D. Trimming cost V 2 bases and J 6 bases, with 8 bases left between them. The CDR3 runs 13 residues. CDR1 KGHSH and CDR2 LQKENI come from the germline V gene. This chain's CDR3 is CASSPARANEQFF. CDR3 bases: TGTGCCAGCTCACCAGCTAGAGCCAATGAGCAGTTCTTC.

The chain couples TRBV14 to TRBJ2-1, with 7 bases aligning to TRBD2. The CDR3 loop spans 15 amino acids. Germline V gene lookup returns CDR1 SGHDN and CDR2 FVKESK. J lost 4 bases, V lost 0 bases, and 3 bases had no gene match. As DNA, the CDR3 is TGTGCCAGCAGCCAAGAGGGGGGGGTTTACAATGAGCAGTTCTTC. This gives the protein CASSQEGGVYNEQFF.

The V call is TRBV5-4, the J call TRBJ1-2; no reliable D call. The V gene lost 4 bases and the J gene lost 7 bases, with 14 bases spanning the gap. The CDR3 has 13 amino acids. Germline CDR1 reads SGHNT; CDR2 reads YYREEE (reference sequence). The CDR3 DNA is TGTGCCAGCAGCGCCTTTGAGTTTCGTGGCTACACCTTC. Protein: CASSAFEFRGYTF.

V usage is TRBV28 and J usage is TRBJ2-1; D is perhaps TRBD2 (6 bases). The germline gives CDR1 MDHEN, CDR2 SYDVKM. The length of the CDR3 is 11 residues. Trimming left V 5 bases short and J 8 bases short, with 7 bases between. The CDR3 nucleotides are TGTGCCAGCAGTCGCGGGGATGAGCAGTTCTTC. Encoded protein: CASSRGDEQFF. The full variable domain, with the rest looked up from reference TRBV28 and TRBJ2-1, is DVKVTQSSRYLVKRTGEKVFLECVQDMDHENMFWYRQDPGLGLRLIYFSYDVKMKEKGDIPEGYSVSREKKERFSLILESASTNQTSMYLCASSRGDEQFFGPGTRLTVL.

This clone appeared a single time. The V and J genes are TRBV7-6 and TRBJ2-1; 7 bases agree with TRBD1. V gave up 2 bases and J gave up 9 bases; unmatched junction bases: 4. Germline CDR1 reads SGHVS; CDR2 reads FNYEAQ. CDR3 length equals 13 residues. The CDR3, as DNA: TGTGCCAGCAGCTTACCCCCAGGGGGTGAGCAGTTCTTC. Translated, it gives CASSLPPGGEQFF. The full variable domain, completed using reference TRBV7-6 and TRBJ2-1, is GAGVSQSPRYKVTKRGQDVALRCDPISGHVSLYWYRQALGQGPEFLTYFNYEAQQDKSGLPNDRFSAERPEGSISTLTIQRTEQRDSAMYRCASSLPPGGEQFFGPGTRLTVL.

The chain carries TRBV5-1 and TRBJ2-5; either TRBD1 or TRBD2 may fit D (5 bases each). The CDR3 spans 15 residues. Trimming took 4 bases from V and 2 from J, leaving 15 bases between them. CDR1 and CDR2 from the germline V gene are SGHRS and YFSETQ. The CDR3 DNA sequence: TGCGCCAGCAGCCATGGGACGGATCCTCAAGAGACCCAGTACTTC. Its translation: CASSHGTDPQETQYF. Full variable domain (outside the CDR3, taken from reference TRBV5-1 and TRBJ2-5): KAGVTQTPRYLIKTRGQQVTLSCSPISGHRSVSWYQQTPGQGLQFLFEYFSETQRNKGNFPGRFSGRQFSNSRSEMNVSTLELGDSALYLCASSHGTDPQETQYFGPGTRLLVL.

The chain carries TRBV7-2 and TRBJ2-7; D remains unclear. The germline gives CDR1 SGHTA, CDR2 FQGNSA. V was trimmed by 4 bases and J by 4 bases, leaving 14 bases between them. This CDR3 is built from 14 residues. CDR3 in amino acids: CASSSPVSPYEQYF. CDR3 in DNA: TGTGCCAGCAGCTCACCAGTCTCACCTTACGAGCAGTACTTC.

The chain joins TRBV13 to TRBJ2-1; D unresolved. The V gene's germline CDR1 is PRHDT and CDR2 FYEKMQ (reference sequence). Trimming cost V 2 bases and J 1 base, with 15 bases left between them. The CDR3 consists of 17 residues. CDR3 sequence: CASSLLPYAQSYNEQFF. The CDR3, as DNA: TGTGCCAGCAGCTTATTGCCCTACGCTCAATCCTACAATGAGCAGTTCTTC.

The rearrangement joins TRBV19 to TRBJ1-1; D gene ambiguous. Per germline, CDR1 LNHDA and CDR2 SQIVND (reference sequence). V was trimmed by 5 bases and J by 4 bases, leaving 14 bases between them. The CDR3 covers 14 residues. The CDR3 DNA is TGTGCCAGTAGTCGGGTCGGGAGGGTCACTGAAGCTTTCTTT. Its translation: CASSRVGRVTEAFF.

This clone showed up just a few times. At the DNA level, this CDR3 is encoded by other sequences in the same sample as well. CDR3 DNA: TGTGCCAGCAGTGAGGGTTTCTCTGGAAACACCATATATTTT. Translating gives CASSEGFSGNTIYF. This rearrangement joins TRBV2 to TRBJ1-3, with D unclear. V lost 3 bases and J lost 0, with 6 bases in between. The CDR3 is made up of 14 amino acids. Germline assignment: CDR1 SNHLY and CDR2 FYNNEI.

This clone has a single count. The gene calls are TRBV19 and TRBJ2-7, with 10 bases aligning to TRBD1. This CDR3 region has 15 residues. Trimming took 4 bases from V and 4 from J; bases not matched to a gene: 7. CDR1 and CDR2 (germline): LNHDA, SQIVND (reference sequence). CDR3 residues: CASSSGTGAVYEQYF. The CDR3 DNA is TGTGCCAGTAGTAGCGGGACAGGGGCCGTATACGAGCAGTACTTC. Looking up the rest from reference TRBV19 and TRBJ2-7 gives the full variable domain: DGGITQSPKYLFRKEGQNVTLSCEQNLNHDAMYWYRQDPGQGLRLIYYSQIVNDFQKGDIAEGYSVSREKKESFPLTVTSAQKNPTAFYLCASSSGTGAVYEQYFGPGTRLTVT.

The chain has TRBV2 and TRBJ1-1; maybe TRBD1 (6 bases). The germline V gene has CDR1 SNHLY and CDR2 FYNNEI. This CDR3 region has 15 residues. With 0 bases removed from V and 5 bases from J, the gap between germline ends came to 13 bases. The CDR3 bases are TGTGCCAGCAGTGAAGCGGGATGGACAGAAACTGAAGCTTTCTTT. This sequence encodes CASSEAGWTETEAFF.

Remarks on this clone: A read error is likely, as this CDR3 ends without the conserved phenylalanine or tryptophan. The DNA is omitted, as the CDR3 cannot be located on it reliably, and the CDR3 follows TCRdb's listing. The CDR3 region is CASGPGQGIIT. V and J are TRBV10-2 and TRBJ1-1; the D call in the table, TRBD1, was not verified against the DNA. Germline V gene sequence: CDR1 WSHSY, CDR2 SAAADI. Both ends counted, the CDR3 spans 11 residues.

The chain uses TRBV27 and TRBJ2-2, with TRBD2 as a possible D gene (7 bases). V lost 6 bases to trimming and J lost 4 bases, with 15 bases between them. The CDR3 sequence is 15 residues long. Germline V gives CDR1 MNHEY, CDR2 SMNVEV (reference sequence). The CDR3 nucleotides are TGTGCCAGCAGACTAGGGGGGGGGAGCACCGGGGAGCTGTTTTTT. This codes for CASRLGGGSTGELFF.

The rearrangement uses TRBV4-3 and TRBJ1-6, with TRBD1 identical over 8 bases. There are 16 residues in the CDR3. Germline CDR1 is LGHNA and CDR2 is YSLEER. The J segment lost 9 bases and the V segment lost 0 bases, leaving 7 bases of the junction unmatched. This CDR3 is CASSQDPAGGLSPLHF. The CDR3 DNA reads as TGCGCCAGCAGCCAAGATCCGGCAGGGGGCCTTTCACCCCTCCACTTT.

The chain employs TRBV14 and TRBJ2-1; tentatively, D is TRBD2 (5 bases). Germline CDR1 SGHDN, CDR2 FVKESK. This CDR3 is built from 13 residues. V was cut by 4 bases and J by 7 bases, with 11 bases left in between. In DNA, the CDR3 is TGTGCCAGCAGCCCACTGGACTTGAATGAGCAGTTCTTC. Its protein is CASSPLDLNEQFF.

The CDR3 nucleotides read TGTGCCAGTAACCACGGGGGGACCACAGATACGCAGTATTTT. Translating gives CASNHGGTTDTQYF. This chain links TRBV19 with TRBJ2-3, with TRBD2 matching 7 bases. The germline V gene has CDR1 LNHDA and CDR2 SQIVND (reference sequence). This CDR3 contains 14 residues. V dropped 7 bases and J dropped 2; count of bases not matched to a gene: 6.